There are many counts of the clone carrying this T cell receptor (beta chain). The antigen remains unidentified. Quantitative 5'-RACE was performed with molecular barcodes, and it yielded the TCR beta libraries. TCRdb called the 5' RACE reads again in MiXCR, with one record for every CDR3 protein. The table shows some 140,000 distinct CDR3 sequences, with 6% to 8.5% occurring only once. This sample is part of a study of CD8 T cells in ankylosing spondylitis. Regarding the study as a whole: Past studies reported some motif variants in reactive arthritis synovial fluid and blood. From matched ankylosing spondylitis synovial fluid, disease-linked clones were reportedly recovered at significantly enriched levels. A motif of 7 to 9 highly homologous TCR beta variants was seen as apparently characteristic of ankylosing spondylitis blood.

Germline V lookup: CDR1 MNHEY, CDR2 SMNVEV (reference sequence). The V and J ends lost 1 base and 10 bases respectively, with 14 bases between them. This CDR3 is 15 amino acids long. The TCR sequence derives from a female donor with ankylosing spondylitis or in good health (not recorded which). The specimen was blood, either unsorted or a sorted T cell fraction (not recorded which). The J gene is TRBJ1-6, the V gene TRBV27; D possibly corresponds to TRBD1 (5 bases). The CDR3 DNA reads as TGTGCCAGCAGTTTATGGGGCCTGGAGGGCTCACCCCTCCACTTT. It encodes CASSLWGLEGSPLHF.